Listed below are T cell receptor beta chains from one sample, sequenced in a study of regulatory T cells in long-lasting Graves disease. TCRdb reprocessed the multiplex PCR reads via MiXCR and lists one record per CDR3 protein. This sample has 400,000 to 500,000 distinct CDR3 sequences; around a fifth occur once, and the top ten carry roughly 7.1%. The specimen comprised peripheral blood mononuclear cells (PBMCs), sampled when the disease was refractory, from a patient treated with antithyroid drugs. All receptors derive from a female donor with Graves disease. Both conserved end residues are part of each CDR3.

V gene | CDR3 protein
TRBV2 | CASSARDANSGNTIYF
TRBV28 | CASSLWQGSQETQYF
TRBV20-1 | CSARGVGAGGRQETQYF
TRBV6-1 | CASNPGSGGWLNTEAFF
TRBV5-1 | CASSLEISYEQYF
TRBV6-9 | CASSYSNGWNGYTF
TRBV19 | CASSISFRGWETEAFF
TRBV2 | CASSDPRTSSYQPQHF
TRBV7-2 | CASSLVQGSRQFF
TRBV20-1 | CSARIREEKLFF
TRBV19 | CASMSTGNGYGYTF
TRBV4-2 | CASSQASGHANTEAFF
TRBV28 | CASSLWGQTAKNIQYF
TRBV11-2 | CASSFGAGNYEQYF
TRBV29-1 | CSLPGDREGGYTF
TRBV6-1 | CASRPTALGSNQPQHF
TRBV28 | CASSRTSGGSDTQYF
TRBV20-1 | CSAMTSETTYEQYF
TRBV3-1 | CASSQARGHYEQYF
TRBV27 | CASSQQGVEAFF
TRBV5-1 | CASSLGYKQYF
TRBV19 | CASSTGTKNSPLHF
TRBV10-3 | CAISESFPGRSEGYTF
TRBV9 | CASSVWVDTEAFF
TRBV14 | CASSLGQFGPRHF
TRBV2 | CASSEGWTENSYEQYF
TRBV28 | CASTLVQGAIEQFF
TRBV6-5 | CASSYSFRETQYF
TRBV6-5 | CASSYSNSGGPTGELFF
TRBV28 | CASTHYSYEQYF
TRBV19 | CASRPGGANTEAFF
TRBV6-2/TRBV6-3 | CASSRGGTGLRQPQHF
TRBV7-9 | CASSSTGSPQHF
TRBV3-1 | CASSQGSGQGQETQYF
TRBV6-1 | CASSTEQGEDYGYTF
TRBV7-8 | CASSLDEGLYEQYF
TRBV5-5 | CASSLGASTNYGYTF
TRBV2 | CASRGILGAMNTEAFF
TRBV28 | CASSPDRDWETQYF
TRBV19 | CASSSPDGASYGYTF
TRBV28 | CASRGLPYSVGNQPQHF
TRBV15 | CATSRESGRSGDEKLFF